This passage covers 4 T cell receptor beta chains from one sample sequenced in a study of follicular helper T cells after annual influenza vaccination. Profiling relied on immunoSEQ multiplex PCR, and the TCRdb table lists in-frame clones only, not all of them. This table has over 11,000 clones, 84% appearing once. Regarding time point: 2014-2015 season, pre-vaccination. This material consisted of CXCR5- memory CD4+ T cells sorted from blood, taken on the day of influenza vaccination. The receptors come from an adult who received the influenza vaccine.

The CDR3 DNA reads TGTGCCAGCTCACCGGAACTAGACACCGGGGAGCTGTTTTTT. Translating gives CASSPELDTGELFF. The gene calls are TRBV18 and TRBJ2-2; D is perhaps TRBD2 (5 bases). Trimming stripped 3 bases from V and 3 bases from J, with 8 bases between. The length of the CDR3 is 14 residues. Germline-derived CDR1 and CDR2 are KGHSH and LQKENI.

The chain is built from TRBV30 and TRBJ2-3; D gene uncertain. Deletions cut 0 bases from V and 0 bases from J, with 4 bases between. From germline, CDR1 is GTSNPN and CDR2 SVGIG (reference sequence). CDR3 size: 13 residues. The CDR3 sequence: CAWSVRSTDTQYF. CDR3 sequence (DNA): TGTGCCTGGAGTGTTAGGAGCACAGATACGCAGTATTTT.

CDR3 sequence reads: CASSPRGARNTEAFF. The CDR3 DNA reads TGCGCCAGCAGCCCAAGGGGGGCGAGGAACACTGAAGCTTTCTTT. The rearrangement joins TRBV5-1 to TRBJ1-1; possible D gene TRBD1, 6 bases. Germline V lookup: CDR1 SGHRS, CDR2 YFSETQ. Deletions cut 4 bases from V and 1 base from J, with 14 bases between. CDR3 length equals 15 residues. The variable domain in full, completed from reference TRBV5-1 and TRBJ1-1, reads KAGVTQTPRYLIKTRGQQVTLSCSPISGHRSVSWYQQTPGQGLQFLFEYFSETQRNKGNFPGRFSGRQFSNSRSEMNVSTLELGDSALYLCASSPRGARNTEAFFGQGTRLTVV.

The V gene is TRBV9, the J gene TRBJ2-2, with D perhaps TRBD1 or TRBD2 (5 bases each). Germline V gene lookup returns CDR1 SGDLS and CDR2 YYNGEE. V was pared by 4 bases and J by 5 bases, with 15 bases between. This CDR3 is built from 15 residues. The CDR3 loop reads CASSLGGGVTGELFF. For the CDR3, the DNA is TGTGCCAGCAGCCTGGGTGGGGGTGTTACCGGGGAGCTGTTTTTT.